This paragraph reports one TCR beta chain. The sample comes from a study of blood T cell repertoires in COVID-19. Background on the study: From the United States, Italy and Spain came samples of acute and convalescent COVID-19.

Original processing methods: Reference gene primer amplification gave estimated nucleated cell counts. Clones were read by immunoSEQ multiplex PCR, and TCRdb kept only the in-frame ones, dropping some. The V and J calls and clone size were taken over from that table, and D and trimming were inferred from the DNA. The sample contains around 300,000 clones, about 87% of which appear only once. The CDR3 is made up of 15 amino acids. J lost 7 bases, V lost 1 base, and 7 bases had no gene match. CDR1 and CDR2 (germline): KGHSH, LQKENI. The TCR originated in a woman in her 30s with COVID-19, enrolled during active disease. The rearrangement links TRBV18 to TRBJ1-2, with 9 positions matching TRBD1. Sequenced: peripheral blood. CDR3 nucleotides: TGTGCCAGCTCACCACTAGAACAGGGGGCTGGTGGCTACACCTTC. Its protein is CASSPLEQGAGGYTF.